A single sample is the source of the 17 T cell receptor beta chains below, sequenced in a study of T cells after yellow fever vaccination. Each CDR3 protein is one row after TCRdb ran MiXCR on the 5' RACE reads. The sample has about 550,000 distinct CDR3 sequences; 15% to 20% are singletons. Here the sequenced sample was PBMCs, taken 15 days after the yellow fever booster vaccination. The receptors derive from a man aged 25 to 40 who received the YFV17D yellow fever vaccine.

This clonotype was seen repeatedly, ten times or more. The genes are TRBV6-5 and TRBJ1-2; no reliable D call. The CDR3 length is 12 residues. Germline lookup yields CDR1 MNHEY and CDR2 SVGAGI. Trimming took off 5 bases at V and 7 bases at J, with 11 bases between the two ends. The CDR3 is CASSPDEGGYTF. The DNA of the CDR3 is TGTGCCAGCAGTCCCGACGAAGGTGGCTACACCTTC.

This sequence joins TRBV20-1 and TRBJ1-5; D is unclear. Germline CDR1 DFQATT, CDR2 SNEGSKA (reference sequence). CDR3 length: 13 residues. Trimming removed 1 base from V and 8 bases from J, with 12 bases in between. The CDR3 protein is CSARGRNGEPQHF. For the CDR3, the DNA is TGCAGTGCTAGAGGGCGGAATGGGGAGCCCCAGCATTTT.

In this sample, this clonotype turned up a few times. The chain recombines TRBV27 with TRBJ2-3; D is uncertain. Germline V gene data show CDR1 as MNHEY and CDR2 as SMNVEV (reference sequence). CDR3 length: 13 amino acids. The germline V and J ends were trimmed by 10 bases and 3 bases, with 14 bases remaining between them. The CDR3 coding sequence is TGTGCCACAACGAGAGGCACTACAGATACGCAGTATTTT. As protein: CATTRGTTDTQYF.

This clonotype was observed a handful of times. The CDR3 nucleotides read TGTGCCAGCAGCTTGGGGCTAGCGGCTTCCTTCGACGAGCAGTACTTC. This sequence encodes CASSLGLAASFDEQYF. This rearrangement joins TRBV5-4 to TRBJ2-7; 7 nucleotides match TRBD2. Looked up from germline, CDR1 is SGHNT and CDR2 is YYREEE (reference sequence). This CDR3 has 16 amino acids. Trimming at V came to 0 bases and at J to 5 bases, leaving 11 bases not matched to a gene.

The rearrangement uses TRBV30 and TRBJ2-7; 10 bases are shared with TRBD1. The CDR3 covers 16 residues. CDR1 GTSNPN and CDR2 SVGIG come from the germline V gene (reference sequence). V lost 3 bases, J lost 2 bases, and 10 bases stayed unmatched. In DNA form, the CDR3 reads TGTGCCTGGAGGGGGACAGGGGTAGCGGAGACCTACGAGCAGTACTTC. Translation gives CAWRGTGVAETYEQYF.

J is TRBJ2-2 and V is TRBV7-2; D gene uncertain. Germline V gene sequence: CDR1 SGHTA, CDR2 FQGNSA. This CDR3 has 13 residues. V lost 1 base, J lost 9 bases, and 9 bases lay in between. The CDR3 bases are TGTGCCAGCAGCTTAGAGTCTGCACGGGAGCTGTTTTTT. Protein sequence: CASSLESARELFF. Looking up the rest from reference TRBV7-2 and TRBJ2-2 gives the full variable domain: GAGVSQSPSNKVTEKGKDVELRCDPISGHTALYWYRQSLGQGLEFLIYFQGNSAPDKSGLPSDRFSAERTGGSVSTLTIQRTQQEDSAVYLCASSLESARELFFGEGSRLTVL.

The chain combines TRBV7-2 with TRBJ2-5; D gene ambiguous. Germline-derived CDR1 and CDR2 are SGHTA and FQGNSA. This CDR3 spans 13 amino acids. V shed 3 bases and J shed 5 bases, with 10 bases lying between them. The CDR3 coding sequence is TGTGCCAGCAGCTTTGGGATGGGTGAGACCCAGTACTTC. It translates to CASSFGMGETQYF.

This clonotype has just a few counts. This rearrangement joins TRBV12-3 or TRBV12-4 to TRBJ2-7; perhaps TRBD2 as D (6 bases). CDR3 length: 14 residues. Trimming pared 6 bases from V and 0 bases from J, leaving 12 bases between. As DNA, the CDR3 is TGTGCCAGCAGGGGACTTTCGAACTCCTACGAGCAGTACTTC. Residues: CASRGLSNSYEQYF.

This clonotype was counted only a few times. The rearrangement uses TRBV7-9 and TRBJ2-7, with TRBD1 identical over 8 bases. The CDR3 totals 15 residues. The trim removed 3 bases at V and 4 bases at J, leaving 8 bases unmatched. Germline loops: CDR1 SEHNR, CDR2 FQNEAQ (reference sequence). CDR3 region: CASSFGQGMSYEQYF. Written as DNA, the CDR3 is TGTGCCAGCAGCTTCGGACAGGGTATGTCGTACGAGCAGTACTTC.

The rearrangement links TRBV5-1 to TRBJ2-5; no clear D. The CDR3 has 11 amino acids. Trimming took off 6 bases at V and 3 bases at J, with 6 bases between the two ends. Germline-derived CDR1 and CDR2 are SGHRS and YFSETQ. The CDR3 DNA follows: TGCGCCAGCATGGCTGAAGAGACCCAGTACTTC. Its translation is CASMAEETQYF.

This clonotype has only a few counts. The chain joins TRBV7-9 to TRBJ2-7; 7 bases line up with TRBD2. The length of the CDR3 is 13 residues. The junction had 1 base not matched to a gene; V was cut back by 3 bases and J by 2 bases. Germline V gives CDR1 SEHNR, CDR2 FQNEAQ (reference sequence). Here the CDR3 DNA reads TGTGCCAGCAGCTTTCGGGGGGCCTACGAGCAGTACTTC. Translation: CASSFRGAYEQYF.

In this sample, this clonotype turned up a few times. The chain couples TRBV20-1 to TRBJ2-1; D is ambiguous. Germline CDR1 reads DFQATT; CDR2 reads SNEGSKA (reference sequence). The CDR3 loop spans 11 amino acids. V lost 6 bases and J 6 bases, leaving 9 bases between the germline ends. CDR3 nucleotides: TGCAGTGCGAACCGAGCCAATGAGCAGTTCTTC. The encoded protein is CSANRANEQFF.

This clonotype was observed a few times. The chain joins TRBV29-1 to TRBJ1-1; D is unclear. The CDR3 spans 11 residues. Germline V lookup: CDR1 SQVTM, CDR2 ANQGSEA. V was pared by 2 bases and J by 8 bases, with 9 bases between. The CDR3 sequence: CSVERQLEAFF. The CDR3 bases are TGCAGCGTTGAAAGGCAGCTAGAAGCTTTCTTT.

This clonotype was detected a few times. The chain combines TRBV5-1 with TRBJ2-7, with D unclear. V lost 0 bases and J 2 bases, leaving 6 bases between the germline ends. This CDR3 spans 13 amino acids. Germline V gives CDR1 SGHRS, CDR2 YFSETQ. CDR3 nucleotide sequence: TGCGCCAGCAGCTTGGACCCGGCCTACGAGCAGTACTTC. As protein: CASSLDPAYEQYF.

Ten or more counts support this clonotype. The J gene is TRBJ2-1, the V gene TRBV11-2; TRBD1 agrees at 8 bases. J was trimmed by 8 bases and V by 4 bases; bases with no gene match: 10. Germline CDR1 is SGHAT and CDR2 is FQNNGV. The CDR3 spans 15 residues. The CDR3, as DNA: TGTGCCAGCAGCTACCACAGGGGGGAGTCGTATGAGCAGTTCTTC. Amino acids: CASSYHRGESYEQFF.

The J gene is TRBJ2-7, the V gene TRBV7-2; 7 bases line up with TRBD1. This CDR3 has 15 amino acids. Germline CDR1 and CDR2: SGHTA and FQGNSA. V lost 5 bases to trimming and J lost 1 base; unmatched junction nucleotides: 8. The CDR3 here is CASSHRQGWSYEQYF. CDR3 bases: TGTGCCAGCAGCCACCGACAGGGTTGGTCCTACGAGCAGTACTTC. Filled out from reference TRBV7-2 and TRBJ2-7, the complete variable domain reads GAGVSQSPSNKVTEKGKDVELRCDPISGHTALYWYRQSLGQGLEFLIYFQGNSAPDKSGLPSDRFSAERTGGSVSTLTIQRTQQEDSAVYLCASSHRQGWSYEQYFGPGTRLTVT.

In its sample, this clonotype was seen a few times. The V gene is TRBV20-1, the J gene TRBJ2-1, with unresolved D. This CDR3 spans 15 amino acids. The germline gives CDR1 DFQATT, CDR2 SNEGSKA (reference sequence). The V and J ends lost 3 bases and 8 bases respectively, with 20 bases between them. CDR3 sequence reads: CSASDGGFTGHEQFF. Here the CDR3 DNA reads TGCAGTGCTAGCGACGGCGGCTTTACCGGCCATGAGCAGTTCTTC.